This T cell receptor (beta chain) was recovered during a study of T cell clonality in common variable immunodeficiency. About this clone: Its antigen is as yet unknown. The DNA ends 3 residues before the CDR3 does, and the rest of the CDR3 is filled in from the germline J gene.

The CVID group had roughly 15 females and approximately 30 males, mean age around 42. Trimming pared 5 bases from V and 4 bases from J, leaving 11 bases between. This CDR3 comprises 13 residues. Germline CDR1 reads SEHNR; CDR2 reads FQNEAQ (reference sequence). Study results and limitations: Reportedly, TCR beta sequences from common variable immunodeficiency showed fewer deletions and N-nucleotide insertions.

Libraries were prepared by immunoSEQ multiplex PCR; TCRdb keeps only in-frame clonotypes and omits some of them. The sample contains approximately 15,000 clones, none of them singletons. The J gene is TRBJ1-2, the V gene TRBV7-9; D perhaps matches TRBD1 (5 bases). This receptor was identified in a human donor with common variable immunodeficiency. Sequences were obtained from peripheral blood mononuclear cells. CDR3 residues: CASSLQDFYGYTF. Partial CDR3 DNA: TGTGCCAGCAGCCTACAGGATTTCTATGGC.